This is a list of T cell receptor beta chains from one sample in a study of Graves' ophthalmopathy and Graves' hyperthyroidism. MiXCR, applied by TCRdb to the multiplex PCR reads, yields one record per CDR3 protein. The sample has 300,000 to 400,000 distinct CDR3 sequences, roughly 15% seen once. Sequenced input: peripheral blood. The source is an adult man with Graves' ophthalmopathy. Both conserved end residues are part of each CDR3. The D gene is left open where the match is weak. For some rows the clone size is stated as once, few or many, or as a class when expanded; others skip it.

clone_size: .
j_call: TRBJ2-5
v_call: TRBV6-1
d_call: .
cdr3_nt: TGTGCCAGCAGTGGACCCCGGGAGACCCAGTACTTC
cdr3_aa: CASSGPRETQYF

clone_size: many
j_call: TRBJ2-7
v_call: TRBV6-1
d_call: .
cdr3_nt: TGTGCCAGCAGAACCTCCGGGACAGCGGGATGGCAGTACTTC
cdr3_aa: CASRTSGTAGWQYF

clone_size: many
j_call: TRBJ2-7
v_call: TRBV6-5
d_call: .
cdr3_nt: TGTGCCAGCAGTTACGAGGGGAACTTCTACGAGCAGTACTTC
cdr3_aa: CASSYEGNFYEQYF

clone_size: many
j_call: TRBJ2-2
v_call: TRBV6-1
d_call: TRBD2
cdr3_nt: TGTGCCAGCAGTAGCGGGAGATTCACCGGGGAGCTGTTTTTT
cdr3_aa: CASSSGRFTGELFF

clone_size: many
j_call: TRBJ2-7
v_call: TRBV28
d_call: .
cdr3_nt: TGTGCCGCCAACAAATTTCAGGACTACGAGCAGTACTTC
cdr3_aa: CAANKFQDYEQYF

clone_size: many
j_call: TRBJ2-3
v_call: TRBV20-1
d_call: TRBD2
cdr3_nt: TGCAGTGCTAGTTTTTTAGCTGTACTAGCGGGAGTCATAGATACGCAGTATTTT
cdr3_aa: CSASFLAVLAGVIDTQYF

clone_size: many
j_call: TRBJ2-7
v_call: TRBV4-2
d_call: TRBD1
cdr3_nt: TGTGCCAGCAGCCAAGATCCGGGACAGGGGTTCCGAGAGCAGTACTTC
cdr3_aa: CASSQDPGQGFREQYF

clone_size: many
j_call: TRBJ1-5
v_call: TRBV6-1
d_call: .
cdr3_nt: TGTGCCAGCAGTACCCCGACAGGATTAGGGGGTCAGCCCCAGCATTTT
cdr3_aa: CASSTPTGLGGQPQHF

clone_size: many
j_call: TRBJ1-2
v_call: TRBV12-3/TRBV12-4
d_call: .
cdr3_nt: TGTGCCAGCAGGAGTTCGGGGGGTGACTATGGCTACACCTTC
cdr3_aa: CASRSSGGDYGYTF

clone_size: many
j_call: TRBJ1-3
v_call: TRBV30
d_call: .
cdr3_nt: TGTGCTTGGGCCTCTGGAAACACCATATATTTT
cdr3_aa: CAWASGNTIYF

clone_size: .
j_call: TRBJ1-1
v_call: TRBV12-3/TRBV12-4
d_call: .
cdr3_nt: TGTGCCAGCAGTTTAGAGGAAGCTTTCTTT
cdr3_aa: CASSLEEAFF

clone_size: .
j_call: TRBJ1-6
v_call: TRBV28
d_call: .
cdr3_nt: TGTGCCAGCAAGAAGGTTAATTCACCCCTCCACTTT
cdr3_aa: CASKKVNSPLHF